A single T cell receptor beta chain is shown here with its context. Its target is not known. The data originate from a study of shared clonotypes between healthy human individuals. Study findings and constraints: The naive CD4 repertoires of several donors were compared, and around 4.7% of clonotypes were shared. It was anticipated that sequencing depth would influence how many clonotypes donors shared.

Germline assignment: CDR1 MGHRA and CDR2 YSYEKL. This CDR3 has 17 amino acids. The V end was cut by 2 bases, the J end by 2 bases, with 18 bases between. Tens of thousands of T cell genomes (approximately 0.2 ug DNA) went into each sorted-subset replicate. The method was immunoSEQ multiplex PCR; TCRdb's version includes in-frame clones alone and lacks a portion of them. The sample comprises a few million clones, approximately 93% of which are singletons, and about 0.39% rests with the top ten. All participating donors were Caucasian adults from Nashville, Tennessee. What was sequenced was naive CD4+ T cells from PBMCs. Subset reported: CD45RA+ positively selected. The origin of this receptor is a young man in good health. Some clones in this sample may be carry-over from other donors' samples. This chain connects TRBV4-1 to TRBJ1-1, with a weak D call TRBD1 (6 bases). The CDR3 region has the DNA TGCGCCAGCAGCCAAAGGGGGACGGACGGGTCTAACACTGAAGCTTTCTTT. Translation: CASSQRGTDGSNTEAFF.